The next 27 T cell receptor beta chains were all read from a single sample in a study of OX40 agonist ivuxolimab in advanced cancers. Sequencing used immunoSEQ multiplex PCR; TCRdb keeps in-frame clones, though not all of them. The sample carries about 46,000 clones, around 84% recorded once. The specimen comprised CD4+ or CD8+ T cells sorted from blood, sampled in a trial of the OX40 agonist ivuxolimab. The source is an adult with an advanced solid tumor such as melanoma, head and neck, liver or kidney cancer.

The V and J genes are TRBV7-8 and TRBJ2-7; TRBD1 agrees at 7 bases. The germline CDR1 and CDR2 sequences are SGHVS and FQNEAQ. The CDR3 length is 14 residues. V lost 5 bases and J lost 3; bases outside the gene matches: 7. The CDR3 protein is CASSVRDSLYEQYF. The CDR3 coding sequence is TGTGCCAGCAGCGTCCGGGACAGCCTCTACGAGCAGTACTTC.

This chain connects TRBV2 to TRBJ2-1; 13 nucleotides align to TRBD2. The CDR3 extends over 17 amino acids. Per germline, CDR1 SNHLY and CDR2 FYNNEI. The V and J ends lost 6 bases and 7 bases, in that order; junction bases with no gene match: 12. CDR3 region: CASSTTSGRARINEQFF. The CDR3 nucleotides read TGTGCCAGCAGCACCACTAGCGGGAGGGCGAGGATTAATGAGCAGTTCTTC.

In this sample, this clone is medium-sized. This rearrangement joins TRBV7-9 to TRBJ1-4, with 7 bases identical to TRBD1. The junction had 4 bases not matched to a gene; V was cut back by 5 bases and J by 4 bases. The CDR3 has 14 amino acids. CDR1 is SEHNR and CDR2 is FQNEAQ in the germline V gene (reference sequence). The CDR3 sequence: CASSGRDSNEKLFF. The CDR3 bases are TGTGCCAGCAGCGGACGGGACAGTAATGAAAAACTGTTTTTT.

V is TRBV30 and J is TRBJ2-7, with D possibly TRBD1 on 5 matching bases. CDR3 size: 12 residues. The ends were cut back, 5 bases at V and 2 bases at J, with 10 bases in the middle. Germline CDR1 GTSNPN, CDR2 SVGIG (reference sequence). The CDR3 is CAWSGPAYEQYF. As DNA, the CDR3 is TGTGCCTGGTCAGGGCCAGCCTACGAGCAGTACTTC. Using reference TRBV30 and TRBJ2-7 for the parts outside the CDR3, the full variable domain is SQTIHQWPATLVQPVGSPLSLECTVEGTSNPNLYWYRQAAGRGLQLLFYSVGIGQISSEVPQNLSASRPQDRQFILSSKKLLLSDSGFYLCAWSGPAYEQYFGPGTRLTVT.

With regard to this clone: The sample carries other DNA sequences with the same CDR3. The V gene is TRBV19, the J gene TRBJ2-7, with D possibly being TRBD2 (6 bases). Looked up from germline, CDR1 is LNHDA and CDR2 is SQIVND (reference sequence). The length of the CDR3 is 15 residues. V lost 5 bases to trimming and J lost 0 bases, with 14 bases between them. Here the CDR3 DNA reads TGTGCCAGTAGTCCCGGGACTGGAAGCTCCTACGAGCAGTACTTC. Protein sequence: CASSPGTGSSYEQYF. Supplemented by reference TRBV19 and TRBJ2-7, the full variable domain reads DGGITQSPKYLFRKEGQNVTLSCEQNLNHDAMYWYRQDPGQGLRLIYYSQIVNDFQKGDIAEGYSVSREKKESFPLTVTSAQKNPTAFYLCASSPGTGSSYEQYFGPGTRLTVT.

The chain is built from TRBV11-3 and TRBJ1-5; the D is unclear. The ends were cut back, 1 base at V and 6 bases at J, with 7 bases in the middle. The CDR3 covers 13 residues. Germline CDR1 reads SGHNT; CDR2 reads YENEEA. CDR3 amino acids: CASSLGDAQPQHF. As DNA, the CDR3 is TGTGCCAGCAGCTTAGGTGACGCTCAGCCCCAGCATTTT.

The chain couples TRBV28 to TRBJ2-7, with D possibly being TRBD2 (5 bases). From germline, CDR1 is MDHEN and CDR2 SYDVKM. The CDR3 contains 11 residues. The V end was cut by 9 bases, the J end by 4 bases, with 10 bases between. The CDR3 protein is CARVSGYEQYF. CDR3 coding DNA: TGTGCCAGGGTCTCGGGGTACGAGCAGTACTTC. Complete variable domain (other parts from reference TRBV28 and TRBJ2-7): DVKVTQSSRYLVKRTGEKVFLECVQDMDHENMFWYRQDPGLGLRLIYFSYDVKMKEKGDIPEGYSVSREKKERFSLILESASTNQTSMYLCARVSGYEQYFGPGTRLTVT.

The rearrangement uses TRBV7-2 and TRBJ1-1; D is unresolved. The CDR3 consists of 14 residues. Deletions cut 0 bases from V and 6 bases from J, with 11 bases between. Germline CDR1 is SGHTA and CDR2 is FQGNSA. The CDR3 DNA is TGTGCCAGCAGCTTAGCAGGTGATGGATCTGAAGCTTTCTTT. Translated: CASSLAGDGSEAFF.

The chain links TRBV27 to TRBJ2-1, with unresolved D. From germline, CDR1 is MNHEY and CDR2 SMNVEV (reference sequence). V was trimmed by 6 bases and J by 10 bases, leaving 13 bases between them. The CDR3 loop spans 12 amino acids. CDR3 in amino acids: CASSPPQAEQFF. The CDR3 bases are TGTGCCAGCAGCCCCCCCCAGGCGGAGCAGTTCTTC.

The rearrangement links TRBV5-1 to TRBJ2-5; 8 bases fit TRBD2. Germline values: CDR1 SGHRS, CDR2 YFSETQ. The V gene end was trimmed by 1 base and the J gene end by 2 bases; junction bases not matched to a gene: 10. There are 17 residues in the CDR3. The CDR3 sequence: CASSLTRRREVQETQYF. CDR3 DNA: TGCGCCAGCAGCTTGACCCGACGGCGGGAGGTTCAAGAGACCCAGTACTTC.

In this sample, this clone turned up a few times. Other DNA sequences in the sample encode the same CDR3. The rearrangement links TRBV4-1 to TRBJ2-1; tentatively, D is TRBD2 (5 bases). V dropped 0 bases and J dropped 10 bases, with 7 bases sitting between them. Germline assignment: CDR1 MGHRA and CDR2 YSYEKL. The CDR3 is 12 residues long. The CDR3 DNA follows: TGCGCCAGCAGCCAAGATCGGGGAGAGCAGTTCTTC. Protein product: CASSQDRGEQFF.

The V and J genes are TRBV7-9 and TRBJ2-7; D ambiguous. V dropped 1 base and J dropped 8 bases, with 6 bases sitting between them. The CDR3 consists of 11 residues. The V gene's germline CDR1 is SEHNR and CDR2 FQNEAQ (reference sequence). CDR3 sequence reads: CASSLDYKQYF. The CDR3 region has the DNA TGTGCCAGCAGCTTAGATTATAAGCAGTACTTC.

J is TRBJ1-6 and V is TRBV7-8; D possibly corresponds to TRBD1 (5 bases). Trimming shortened V by 1 base and J by 9 bases, and 13 bases separated the two germline ends. Germline V lookup: CDR1 SGHVS, CDR2 FQNEAQ. The CDR3 is 15 residues long. CDR3 nucleotides: TGTGCCAGCAGCTTAGGGGGGTATCCCTCTTCACCCCTCCACTTT. Amino acids: CASSLGGYPSSPLHF. Using reference TRBV7-8 and TRBJ1-6 for the parts outside the CDR3, the full variable domain is GAGVSQSPRYKVAKRGQDVALRCDPISGHVSLFWYQQALGQGPEFLTYFQNEAQLDKSGLPSDRFFAERPEGSVSTLKIQRTQQEDSAVYLCASSLGGYPSSPLHFGNGTRLTVT.

This chain joins TRBV6-1 and TRBJ1-1, with D tentatively TRBD1 (5 bases). V lost 10 bases and J lost 0, with 15 bases in between. CDR1 and CDR2 from the germline V gene are MNHNS and SASEGT. This CDR3 region has 14 residues. The DNA for the CDR3 is TGTGCCACCCCCGGAGGGGTCTTGAACACTGAAGCTTTCTTT. Translation gives CATPGGVLNTEAFF.

The chain is built from TRBV11-2 and TRBJ1-1; D unclear. Germline V CDR1 and CDR2: SGHAT, FQNNGV. This CDR3 comprises 14 residues. V lost 0 bases and J lost 4, with 9 bases in between. Written as DNA, the CDR3 is TGTGCCAGCAGCTTAGAGCTAGCCGGCACTGAAGCTTTCTTT. Translated, it gives CASSLELAGTEAFF.

This clone has only a few counts. The chain links TRBV5-4 to TRBJ2-7; D not certain. The CDR3 length is 11 residues. CDR1 and CDR2 (germline): SGHNT, YYREEE (reference sequence). V was clipped by 4 bases and J by 0 bases, with 2 bases between them. CDR3 bases: TGTGCCAGCAGCGGCTCCTACGAGCAGTACTTC. This gives the protein CASSGSYEQYF.

This clone was seen more than once but under ten times. The identical CDR3 is also encoded by other nucleotide sequences in the sample. This chain uses TRBV7-6 with TRBJ2-7; no definite D call. Germline CDR1 is SGHVS and CDR2 is FNYEAQ. CDR3 size: 15 residues. V lost 1 base to trimming and J lost 0 bases, with 10 bases between them. DNA of the CDR3: TGTGCCAGCAGCTTAGAGGGCACCCCCTCCTACGAGCAGTACTTC. This translates into CASSLEGTPSYEQYF.

The J gene is TRBJ2-7, the V gene TRBV7-8; D gene uncertain. Germline V gene lookup returns CDR1 SGHVS and CDR2 FQNEAQ. The CDR3 sequence is 16 residues long. V lost 2 bases and J lost 0, with 14 bases in between. The CDR3 loop reads CASSLPPAAPSYEQYF. In DNA, the CDR3 is TGTGCCAGCAGCTTACCCCCCGCGGCCCCCTCCTACGAGCAGTACTTC.

The V and J genes are TRBV4-1 and TRBJ1-2; D possibly corresponds to TRBD1 (5 bases). The CDR3 spans 14 residues. Germline CDR1 reads MGHRA; CDR2 reads YSYEKL. The V end lost 3 bases, the J end lost 8 bases, and 16 bases lay between the germline ends. In DNA form, the CDR3 reads TGCGCCAGCAGCCACCAACCGGGACCGGAGGGCTACACCTTC. It encodes CASSHQPGPEGYTF.

This clone was counted a single time. This sequence joins TRBV10-3 and TRBJ2-6; 7 bases are a match to TRBD1. Unmatched junction bases numbered 12, after V lost 4 bases and J lost 0 bases. CDR1 and CDR2 (germline): ENHRY, SYGVKD. The CDR3 runs 19 residues. The CDR3 sequence is CAISVDDRARASGANVLTF. CDR3 DNA sequence: TGTGCCATCAGTGTCGATGACAGGGCCCGAGCCTCTGGGGCCAACGTCCTGACTTTC.

This clone was detected only a few times. J is TRBJ2-5 and V is TRBV2; unclear D gene. Germline V gives CDR1 SNHLY, CDR2 FYNNEI. Trimming took 6 bases from V and 5 from J, leaving 16 bases between them. The CDR3 contains 14 residues. DNA for the CDR3: TGTGCCAGCAGGGGAACCCTAGGGATGGAGACCCAGTACTTC. Amino acids: CASRGTLGMETQYF.

This chain links TRBV7-9 with TRBJ2-3; 7 positions match TRBD2. The CDR3 runs 14 residues. The junction had 7 bases not matched to a gene; V was cut back by 7 bases and J by 3 bases. Germline CDR1 and CDR2: SEHNR and FQNEAQ (reference sequence). CDR3 residues: CASTQGRGTDTQYF. The DNA for the CDR3 is TGTGCCAGCACCCAAGGGAGGGGTACAGATACGCAGTATTTT.

CDR3 bases: TGTGCCACCAGCACACGTCGGGACAGTCAATACAATGAGCAGTTCTTC. It translates to CATSTRRDSQYNEQFF. V and J are TRBV15 and TRBJ2-1; 7 nucleotides line up with TRBD1. The V gene's germline CDR1 is LNHNV and CDR2 YYDKDF (reference sequence). V lost 4 bases, J lost 4 bases, and 10 bases stayed unmatched. The CDR3 covers 16 residues.

The gene calls are TRBV7-6 and TRBJ2-3; D is unclear. Trimming took off 0 bases at V and 5 bases at J, with 9 bases between the two ends. Germline CDR1 reads SGHVS; CDR2 reads FNYEAQ. This CDR3 has 14 residues. The chain's CDR3 is CASSLAGPRDTQYF. The CDR3, as DNA: TGTGCCAGCAGCTTAGCCGGGCCTAGAGATACGCAGTATTTT.

The V gene is TRBV25-1, the J gene TRBJ1-1, with D tentatively TRBD1 (5 bases). V dropped 5 bases and J dropped 4 bases, with 14 bases sitting between them. CDR1 MGHDK and CDR2 SYGVNS come from the germline V gene. The CDR3 contains 14 residues. CDR3 loop: CASSLGGYSTEAFF. The CDR3 DNA sequence: TGTGCCAGCAGTCTCGGGGGGTATAGCACTGAAGCTTTCTTT.

The rearrangement links TRBV7-9 to TRBJ2-7, with 11 bases identical to TRBD2. Unmatched junction bases numbered 4, after V lost 3 bases and J lost 0 bases. CDR3 length equals 16 residues. Per germline, CDR1 SEHNR and CDR2 FQNEAQ (reference sequence). CDR3 bases: TGTGCCAGCAGCTTCCGGACTAGCGGGTCCTCCTACGAGCAGTACTTC. It specifies CASSFRTSGSSYEQYF.

This chain joins TRBV15 and TRBJ1-3; 7 bases map to TRBD1. J gave up 6 bases and V 0 bases, and 11 bases lay outside the gene matches. Germline V gene data show CDR1 as LNHNV and CDR2 as YYDKDF (reference sequence). The CDR3 is 17 amino acids. The CDR3 DNA reads as TGTGCCACCAGCAGAGATCCCTCGACAGGGATGGCAAACACCATATATTTT. Protein: CATSRDPSTGMANTIYF.